Below, one T cell receptor (beta chain) is given with its context. Trimming removed 4 bases from V and 8 bases from J; junction bases left unmatched: 13. The CDR3 length is 15 residues. Germline loops: CDR1 GTSNPN, CDR2 SVGIG (reference sequence). This sample was included in a study of blood T cell repertoires in COVID-19. TCRdb's table, derived via immunoSEQ multiplex PCR, lists solely in-frame clones and lacks some. The table has approximately 300,000 clones, 87% seen once. This clonotype was sampled from a woman in her thirties who had recovered from COVID-19. Sequences were obtained from PBMCs or T cells enriched from blood (not recorded which). The V and J genes are TRBV30 and TRBJ1-4, with 7 nucleotides matching TRBD1. The CDR3 region is CAWTRTGQQTEKLFF. CDR3 coding DNA: TGTGCCTGGACGCGAACGGGACAGCAAACAGAAAAACTGTTTTTT.